These T cell receptor beta chains were read from a single sample in a study of T cell changes during pregnancy in multiple sclerosis. Profiling relied on immunoSEQ multiplex PCR, and the TCRdb table lists in-frame clones only, not all of them. The repertoire consists of 60,000 to 85,000 clones, with roughly 94% occurring once and the leading ten covering about 0.61%. Sequences were derived from peripheral blood, sampled in the third trimester of pregnancy. The source of these receptors is a female donor with multiple sclerosis, enrolled in a pregnancy study. Each CDR3 is given with its conserved first and last residue. A D gene is named only where the DNA matches it firmly. Expanded clones get a size class; other rows say once, few or many, or leave the size out.

>TRBJ2-7|TRBD2|TRBV19|.
TGTGCCAGTAGTAAGGGACTAGCGGGTGTCGAGCAGTACTTC
CASSKGLAGVEQYF
>TRBJ2-7|.|TRBV9|.
TGTGCCAGCAGCGTAGGTGCGGGACTCGAGTCCTACGAGCAGTACTTC
CASSVGAGLESYEQYF
>TRBJ2-7|TRBD1|TRBV19|.
TGTGCCAGTAGCTTAGGACCGGGACAGTTCTACGAGCAGTACTTC
CASSLGPGQFYEQYF
>TRBJ2-6|.|TRBV7-2|.
TGTGCCAGCAGGCAGGCCCCCGGTTCTGGGGCCAACGTCCTGACTTTC
CASRQAPGSGANVLTF
>TRBJ2-2|.|TRBV4-3|.
TGCGCCAGCAGCCAAGATCGGTCCGGGGAGCTGTTTTTT
CASSQDRSGELFF
>TRBJ1-3|.|TRBV5-6|.
TGTGCCAGCAGCTTGGCCGGGACTGGAGGAAACACCATATATTTT
CASSLAGTGGNTIYF
>TRBJ2-7|.|TRBV2|.
TGTGCCAGCAGTCAATCACCCGGGACAAGCTACGAGCAGTACTTC
CASSQSPGTSYEQYF
>TRBJ1-2|.|TRBV4-2|.
TGTGCCAGCAGCCGCGAGGGAGGGGGCTACACCTTC
CASSREGGGYTF
>TRBJ1-2|TRBD1|TRBV19|.
TGTGCCAGTAGCCCGGACAGGCTCTATGGCTACACCTTC
CASSPDRLYGYTF
>TRBJ1-2|.|TRBV5-6|once
TGTGCCAGCAGCTTGGTCGCAGGGCTAAATGGCTACACCTTC
CASSLVAGLNGYTF
>TRBJ2-7|TRBD2|TRBV9|.
TGTGCCAGCAGCCAGACTAGCGGGGGGGCAGGGGCCTACGAGCAGTACTTC
CASSQTSGGAGAYEQYF
>TRBJ2-2|TRBD1|TRBV18|.
TGTGCCAGCTCACCCTGGGACAGGGCGAACACCGGGGAGCTGTTTTTT
CASSPWDRANTGELFF
>TRBJ2-5|.|TRBV7-3|.
TGTGCCAGCAGCCTCGGACTAAAATCGGAGACCCAGTACTTC
CASSLGLKSETQYF
>TRBJ1-3|TRBD1|TRBV5-4|once
TGTGCCAGCAGCCCTGTACCCCTCGGGACAGCCGGAAACACCATATATTTT
CASSPVPLGTAGNTIYF
>TRBJ2-7|.|TRBV7-2|.
TGTGCCAGCAGCTTGGAGAGTACCGGGGGCGAGCAGTACTTC
CASSLESTGGEQYF
>TRBJ1-2|.|TRBV9|.
TGTGCCAGCAGCCCCAGGACAGTCGACAACTATGGCTACACCTTC
CASSPRTVDNYGYTF
>TRBJ1-2|.|TRBV15|.
TGTGCCACCAGCATAGACCCTGTGAGCGCGGCGGGCTACACCTTC
CATSIDPVSAAGYTF
>TRBJ1-5|.|TRBV7-6|.
TGTGCCAGCAGCTTAGGTGCGGGTAGCAATCAGCCCCAGCATTTT
CASSLGAGSNQPQHF
>TRBJ1-1|TRBD1|TRBV7-9|.
TGTGCCAGCAGCTTAGGACAGGGGATGCCTGAAGCTTTCTTT
CASSLGQGMPEAFF
>TRBJ1-5|TRBD1|TRBV4-3|.
TGCGCCAGCAGTCTAAAGGCCCCAGGGGGCGCGGGGGTGCCCCAGCATTTT
CASSLKAPGGAGVPQHF
>TRBJ2-3|TRBD2|TRBV7-3|.
TGTGCCAGCAGCATAACTAGCGGGGCTACAGATACGCAGTATTTT
CASSITSGATDTQYF
>TRBJ2-3|TRBD1|TRBV19|.
TGTGCCAGTAGTATCGGACAGGGGAACACAGATACGCAGTATTTT
CASSIGQGNTDTQYF
>TRBJ1-1|TRBD1|TRBV10-3|.
TGTGCCACCCGGGACAGGGAGAACACTGAAGCTTTCTTT
CATRDRENTEAFF
>TRBJ2-5|TRBD2|TRBV9|.
TGTGCCAGCAGCCCAATAGCGGGGATGACCTTAGAGACCCAGTACTTC
CASSPIAGMTLETQYF
>TRBJ1-5|.|TRBV4-3|.
TGCGCCAGCAGCCAAGACCAGGCAGGGGCTCAGCCCCAGCATTTT
CASSQDQAGAQPQHF
>TRBJ1-1|.|TRBV27|.
TGTGCCAGCAGTTTTGGGCAGTTCCTGTCGAACACTGAAGCTTTCTTT
CASSFGQFLSNTEAFF
>TRBJ2-3|TRBD2|TRBV11-2|.
TGTGCCAGTCGCGGGGGAACCGGGTGGACGCAGTATTTT
CASRGGTGWTQYF
>TRBJ1-1|TRBD1|TRBV7-2|.
TGTGCCAGCAGCTTATCCGGGACAGGGGGAAGAGGCACTGAAGCTTTCTTT
CASSLSGTGGRGTEAFF
>TRBJ1-1|.|TRBV29-1|.
TGCAGCGTTGTGGGGGCGGGGGGCACTGAAGCTTTCTTT
CSVVGAGGTEAFF
>TRBJ1-2|.|TRBV6-1|.
TGTGCCAGCAGATCGGAGGCTAACTATGGCTACACCTTC
CASRSEANYGYTF
>TRBJ1-5|TRBD1|TRBV6-1|.
TGTGCCAGCAGAGGCGACAGGGGAGGACAGCCCCAGCATTTT
CASRGDRGGQPQHF
>TRBJ2-7|.|TRBV5-1|.
TGCGCCAGCAGCGGAACGAGCTACAGTACCTCCTACGAGCAGTACTTC
CASSGTSYSTSYEQYF
>TRBJ2-3|TRBD2|TRBV7-6|.
TGTGCCAGCAGCCTAATAGCGGGGACCCGCACAGATACGCAGTATTTT
CASSLIAGTRTDTQYF
>TRBJ1-2|.|TRBV7-2|.
TGTGCCAGCAGCTCTGGGGGGGCTGGAGGCTACACCTTC
CASSSGGAGGYTF
>TRBJ1-2|.|TRBV6-4|.
TGTGCCAGCAGTGACTCGCCGGGTAACTATGGCTACACCTTC
CASSDSPGNYGYTF
>TRBJ1-6|.|TRBV5-8|.
TGTGCCAGCAGCTTGTTCGTCAGGATGCAGGGAAATTCACCCCTCCACTTT
CASSLFVRMQGNSPLHF
>TRBJ1-6|TRBD1|TRBV6-6|.
TGTGCCAGCAGACCCCGGGACAGGGGTAATTCACCCCTCCACTTT
CASRPRDRGNSPLHF
>TRBJ2-7|TRBD2|TRBV7-9|once
TGTGCCAGCAGCCCACTCGGGCCGGGGGGGTACGAGCAGTACTTC
CASSPLGPGGYEQYF
>TRBJ1-2|.|TRBV2|once
TGTGCCAGCAGTGAAGGGCGGCGGGGGTTCTCCTACACCTTC
CASSEGRRGFSYTF
>TRBJ2-7|TRBD1|TRBV9|.
TGTGCCAGCAGCCCGCTTGACAGGGCCTCCTACGAGCAGTACTTC
CASSPLDRASYEQYF
>TRBJ1-1|.|TRBV19|.
TGTGCCAGTAGTAGCCTGAGGGTGGACACTGAAGCTTTCTTT
CASSSLRVDTEAFF
>TRBJ2-2|.|TRBV7-8|.
TGTGCCAGCAGCTTAGCGCGGGGATATACCGGGGAGCTGTTTTTT
CASSLARGYTGELFF